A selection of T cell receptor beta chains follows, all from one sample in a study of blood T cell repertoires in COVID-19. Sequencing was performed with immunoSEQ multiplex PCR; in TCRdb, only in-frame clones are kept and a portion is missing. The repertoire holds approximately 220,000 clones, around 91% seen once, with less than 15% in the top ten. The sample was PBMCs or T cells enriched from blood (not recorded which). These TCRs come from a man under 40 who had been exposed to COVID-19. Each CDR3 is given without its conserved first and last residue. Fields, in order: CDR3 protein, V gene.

ASSIGTGTGDVEQY | TRBV19
ASSSGGNAETQY | TRBV5-6
ASDRSGGWNEQF | TRBV12-5
ASAPQLAGDAYEQY | TRBV11-2
ASSLSGGANEQF | TRBV7-3
ASSQREDSPLH | TRBV4-1
ASSERTGRWDSNQPQH | TRBV11-2
ASSVKPPGQGVNEQF | TRBV9
ASSPQRVSGGYT | TRBV18
ASSAFRDNTEAF | TRBV19
ASSPGTGRWNSPLH | TRBV5-4
ASSLGTGGSEKLF | TRBV13
ASSPETGGNQPQH | TRBV27
ASSQGAGGPQETQY | TRBV4-2
ASSLLGVREHGYT | TRBV5-4
ASTTGTEPNQPQH | TRBV5-1